The 30 T cell receptor beta chains listed next were all sequenced from one sample in a study of low-dose radiotherapy and immunotherapy resistance in tumors (dated by TCRdb to the early 2020s). Sequenced on an Illumina HiSeq 2500. First-strand cDNA was synthesized with Superscript III and a set of TRAV- and TRBV-specific primers, covering both TCRalpha and TCRbeta chains. TCRs were amplified for 20 PCR cycles with Phusion, using a constant-region primer paired with the adapter attached to the V primers. The public sequencing data were trimmed at Q25 with fastp and processed into clonotypes with MiXCR by TCRdb, which kept only in-frame beta chains. CDR3 protein duplicates are merged, each entry listing the most common genes and DNA. For this sample the table gives around 60,000 distinct CDR3 sequences, of which 23% were detected only once. The ten largest clones capture 6.7% of the sample. This sample's time point label indicates: after trial treatment. Per the publication, the treatment or condition label means: LDRT plus nivolumab, ipilimumab, low-dose cyclophosphamide and aspirin (RACIN trial).

The source material was PBMCs, sampled after low-dose radiotherapy plus immunotherapy. The origin of the receptors is a male donor with prostate cancer.

This clonotype was seen at least ten times. J is TRBJ1-6 and V is TRBV2, with 12 nucleotides matching TRBD1. This CDR3 comprises 14 residues. Unmatched junction bases numbered 5, after V lost 7 bases and J lost 10 bases. Germline CDR1 reads SNHLY; CDR2 reads FYNNEI. CDR3 loop: CASTGQGARSPLHF. Here the CDR3 DNA reads TGTGCCAGCACGGGACAGGGGGCTCGATCACCCCTCCACTTT.

CDR3 loop: CASSIEPRSTDTQYF. The CDR3 DNA follows: TGTGCCAGTAGTATAGAGCCGAGAAGCACAGATACGCAGTATTTT. The chain joins TRBV19 to TRBJ2-3; no reliable D call. Germline V gives CDR1 LNHDA, CDR2 SQIVND (reference sequence). The V and J ends lost 0 bases and 0 bases respectively, with 7 bases between them. The CDR3 spans 15 residues.

As concerns this clonotype: This likely reflects a read error, since a far larger clone is one base away. CDR3 DNA sequence: TGTGCCAGCAACAAACTAGCGGGAGCGACCAATGAGCAGTTCTTC. Protein product: CASNKLAGATNEQFF. The V gene is TRBV13, the J gene TRBJ2-1; 11 nucleotides match TRBD2. The CDR3 extends over 15 amino acids. Germline V gene sequence: CDR1 PRHDT, CDR2 FYEKMQ (reference sequence). J gave up 6 bases and V 7 bases, and 8 bases lay outside the gene matches.

This clonotype was observed at least ten times. The chain carries TRBV18 and TRBJ2-1, with a tentative D call TRBD2 (5 bases). V lost 4 bases, J lost 4 bases, and 8 bases lay in between. Germline V gene sequence: CDR1 KGHSH, CDR2 LQKENI. The CDR3 sequence is 13 residues long. The CDR3 DNA is TGTGCCAGCTCACGCGGACTTTACAATGAGCAGTTCTTC. Its protein product is CASSRGLYNEQFF.

In this sample, this clonotype turned up many times. The chain links TRBV27 to TRBJ2-1, with a tentative D call TRBD2 (5 bases). This CDR3 region has 16 residues. Germline V lookup: CDR1 MNHEY, CDR2 SMNVEV (reference sequence). Trimming removed 2 bases from V and 4 bases from J, with 15 bases in between. The CDR3 DNA reads as TGTGCCAGCAGTTTAAACCCAGCGGTGTCTTACAATGAGCAGTTCTTC. This codes for CASSLNPAVSYNEQFF.

This clonotype was detected ten times or more. V and J are TRBV4-1 and TRBJ2-1; no definite D call. The CDR3 is 17 residues long. V was trimmed by 0 bases and J by 8 bases, leaving 20 bases between them. Germline V gene data show CDR1 as MGHRA and CDR2 as YSYEKL. Written as DNA, the CDR3 is TGCGCCAGCAGCCAAGAGAGCCCGACTCACGCTCCGGATGAGCAGTTCTTC. Its protein product is CASSQESPTHAPDEQFF.

About this clonotype: A much larger clone differs by one base, so this may be a read error. This sequence joins TRBV6-1 and TRBJ2-1, with 9 bases matching TRBD1. CDR3 size: 15 residues. Germline loops: CDR1 MNHNS, CDR2 SASEGT. The CDR3 loop is CASRGDRVSYNEQFF. The CDR3 coding sequence is TGCGCCAGCAGGGGGGACAGGGTCTCCTACAATGAGCAGTTCTTC.

V gene TRBV20-1 combines with J gene TRBJ1-1; 7 bases match TRBD1. The junction had 14 bases not matched to a gene; V was cut back by 3 bases and J by 10 bases. Germline values: CDR1 DFQATT, CDR2 SNEGSKA (reference sequence). The CDR3 has 14 amino acids. CDR3 region: CSASIDRVAVVAFF. Here the CDR3 DNA reads TGCAGTGCTAGTATTGACAGGGTTGCTGTCGTAGCTTTCTTT.

This clonotype was counted many times. The genes are TRBV7-8 and TRBJ2-4, with no clear D. Trimming took 1 base from V and 6 from J, leaving 10 bases between them. The CDR3 runs to 14 residues. Germline lookup yields CDR1 SGHVS and CDR2 FQNEAQ. The CDR3 DNA reads as TGTGCCAGCAGCTTAGATAGGCTTGGAAACATTCAGTACTTC. Protein product: CASSLDRLGNIQYF.

This clonotype turned up a few times. V is TRBV13 and J is TRBJ1-1; D not resolved. The CDR3 length is 15 residues. CDR1 is PRHDT, CDR2 FYEKMQ, per germline (reference sequence). V was clipped by 2 bases and J by 0 bases, with 10 bases between them. The CDR3 protein is CASSLREKMNTEAFF. The CDR3 nucleotides are TGTGCCAGCAGCTTAAGGGAAAAAATGAACACTGAAGCTTTCTTT.

This clonotype was counted at least ten times. This chain uses TRBV6-6 with TRBJ2-3, with TRBD2 matching 10 bases. Germline loops: CDR1 MNHNY, CDR2 SVGAGI (reference sequence). CDR3 size: 16 residues. V lost 8 bases to trimming and J lost 0 bases; unmatched junction nucleotides: 8. The CDR3 coding sequence is TGTGCCAGCGGGGGTAGCGGGGGGCCGAGCACAGATACGCAGTATTTT. Residues: CASGGSGGPSTDTQYF.

This clonotype was picked up many times. The chain carries TRBV6-5 and TRBJ2-7; TRBD1 agrees at 9 bases. The germline V gene encodes CDR1 MNHEY and CDR2 SVGAGI. The CDR3 length is 13 residues. V was pared by 8 bases and J by 4 bases, with 6 bases of the junction left unmatched. The CDR3 nucleotides read TGTGCCAGCCGACGACAGGGGGGGTACGAGCAGTACTTC. Its protein is CASRRQGGYEQYF.

Regarding this clonotype: With a far larger clone one base away, a read error is the likely cause. The chain uses TRBV11-2 and TRBJ2-1; perhaps TRBD2 as D (7 bases). V lost 5 bases to trimming and J lost 10 bases, with 18 bases between them. The germline CDR1 and CDR2 sequences are SGHAT and FQNNGV. This CDR3 comprises 14 residues. CDR3 coding DNA: TGTGCCAGCAGCGCGGTGGGGGGGCCCTACGAGCAGTTCTTC. Translation: CASSAVGGPYEQFF.

On this clonotype itself: Because the CDR3's place on the DNA is in doubt, the DNA is left out and the CDR3 is given as listed by TCRdb. The rearrangement links TRBV5-1 to TRBJ2-2; the D call of TRBD1 is as the table states it, not checked on the DNA. With termini counted, the CDR3 has 16 amino acids. Per germline, CDR1 SGHRS and CDR2 YFSETQ. This CDR3 reads CASSLAGGDTGELFFF.

As concerns this clonotype: A far larger clone is only one base removed, so a read error is likely. The chain combines TRBV9 with TRBJ2-7; 7 bases match TRBD2. The CDR3 loop spans 18 amino acids. Germline V gene data show CDR1 as SGDLS and CDR2 as YYNGEE. Unmatched junction bases numbered 19, after V lost 0 bases and J lost 7 bases. CDR3 coding DNA: TGTGCCAGCAGCGTAGGAGTTTTAGGGCTAGCGGCGGACAATGAGCAGTACTTC. Translation gives CASSVGVLGLAADNEQYF.

V usage is TRBV11-3 and J usage is TRBJ2-5, with 10 bases that match TRBD2. V lost 4 bases to trimming and J lost 4 bases; unmatched junction nucleotides: 18. Germline CDR1 is SGHNT and CDR2 is YENEEA. CDR3 length: 19 residues. The CDR3 is CASSYRDGSGLAFGETQYF. CDR3 nucleotide sequence: TGTGCCAGCAGCTACAGAGACGGCTCGGGACTAGCGTTCGGAGAGACCCAGTACTTC.

Only one count was recorded for this clonotype. This sequence is one base from a far larger clone and is likely a read error. The rearrangement uses TRBV6-4 and TRBJ2-7; TRBD2 matches 10 bases. CDR1 is MRHNA, CDR2 SNTAGT, per germline. V lost 7 bases and J lost 7; bases outside the gene matches: 7. This CDR3 spans 13 amino acids. The CDR3 sequence is CASNSSGSYEQYF. DNA for the CDR3: TGTGCCAGCAACTCTAGCGGGAGCTATGAGCAGTACTTC.

This clonotype has at least ten counts. CDR3 DNA sequence: TGTGCCTGGAGTAGGGACGGTACGGGTACTGAAGCTTTCTTT. This codes for CAWSRDGTGTEAFF. This chain uses TRBV30 with TRBJ1-1; D is perhaps TRBD1 (5 bases). Deletions cut 2 bases from V and 5 bases from J, with 15 bases between. The V gene's germline CDR1 is GTSNPN and CDR2 SVGIG (reference sequence). CDR3 length: 14 residues.

Comments on this clonotype: Since a far larger clone is one base different, this is likely a read error. In DNA form, the CDR3 reads TGTGCCAGCAGCCCGCTCGGAAGGAGCTATGACTACACCTTC. It translates to CASSPLGRSYDYTF. The chain joins TRBV19 to TRBJ1-2; D gene ambiguous. CDR3 length: 14 residues. Germline V lookup: CDR1 LNHDA, CDR2 SQIVND (reference sequence).

This clonotype was seen at least ten times. V usage is TRBV7-2 and J usage is TRBJ2-4; a weak D match, TRBD2 (5 bases). This CDR3 region has 14 residues. V lost 0 bases and J 4 bases, leaving 7 bases between the germline ends. Germline-derived CDR1 and CDR2 are SGHTA and FQGNSA. This chain's CDR3 is CASSLAGVKNIQYF. The CDR3 DNA sequence: TGTGCCAGCAGCTTAGCGGGAGTTAAAAACATTCAGTACTTC.

A word on this clonotype: This likely came from a read error, as a far larger clone is one base away. The J gene is TRBJ2-5, the V gene TRBV6-2 or TRBV6-3, with 11 bases identical to TRBD2. J gave up 11 bases and V 6 bases, and 14 bases lay outside the gene matches. Germline V gene data show CDR1 as MNHEY and CDR2 as SVGEGT. This CDR3 is 15 amino acids long. This CDR3 reads CASRRGGLADNEQYF. In DNA form, the CDR3 reads TGTGCCAGCAGGCGCGGGGGACTAGCGGACAATGAGCAGTACTTC.

Remarks on this clonotype: One base separates it from a far larger clone, so it is likely a read error. V is TRBV9 and J is TRBJ2-7; 7 positions match TRBD2. Germline values: CDR1 SGDLS, CDR2 YYNGEE. The ends lost 7 bases at V and 7 bases at J; junction bases unmatched: 20. The CDR3 spans 16 residues. For the CDR3, the DNA is TGTGCCAGCGGGAGGGGAGGGGACGGAGACTACAATGAGCAGTACTTC. It is translated as CASGRGGDGDYNEQYF.

The chain combines TRBV12-3 or TRBV12-4 with TRBJ2-1, with a tentative D call TRBD2 (5 bases). The CDR3 runs 14 residues. V lost 3 bases to trimming and J lost 6 bases, with 12 bases between them. The CDR3 reads CASSFRTASNEQFF. The DNA of the CDR3 is TGTGCCAGCAGTTTCAGGACTGCGAGCAATGAGCAGTTCTTC.

As for this clonotype: Its ends do not fully match the called genes, so a read error is possible. This chain joins TRBV7-8 and TRBJ2-1, with TRBD2 matching 7 bases. The CDR3 is 13 residues long. Germline assignment: CDR1 SGHVS and CDR2 FQNEAQ. In DNA, the CDR3 is TGCGCCAGCAGCCATGCTAGCGGTAATGAGCAGTTCTTC. Amino acids: CASSHASGNEQFF.

This clonotype was counted ten times or more. This chain uses TRBV7-2 with TRBJ1-4, with D possibly being TRBD1 (5 bases). This CDR3 has 15 amino acids. V was trimmed by 4 bases and J by 8 bases, leaving 17 bases between them. CDR1 and CDR2 (germline): SGHTA, FQGNSA. CDR3: CASSSNAGSWEKLFF. The CDR3, as DNA: TGTGCCAGCAGCTCAAACGCAGGGAGTTGGGAAAAACTGTTTTTT.

This clonotype has a count of ten or more. The chain recombines TRBV19 with TRBJ2-5, with TRBD2 identical over 12 bases. Germline CDR1 and CDR2: LNHDA and SQIVND (reference sequence). V lost 6 bases and J lost 4; bases outside the gene matches: 3. This CDR3 has 14 amino acids. CDR3 in DNA: TGTGCCAGTAGCCCTAGCGGGAGGGCAGAGACCCAGTACTTC. Its translation: CASSPSGRAETQYF.

This clonotype occurred many times. This rearrangement joins TRBV5-1 to TRBJ1-4, with 9 bases that match TRBD1. The CDR3 spans 14 residues. Trimming at V came to 4 bases and at J to 6 bases, leaving 4 bases not matched to a gene. Germline assignment: CDR1 SGHRS and CDR2 YFSETQ. The CDR3 sequence is CASSPDRGDEKLFF. The DNA of the CDR3 is TGCGCCAGCAGCCCGGACAGGGGAGATGAAAAACTGTTTTTT.

This clonotype was observed at least ten times. The V and J genes are TRBV24-1 and TRBJ2-1, with D perhaps TRBD1 (6 bases). Germline V gene sequence: CDR1 KGHDR, CDR2 SFDVKD. This CDR3 contains 14 residues. Trimming took 9 bases from V and 6 from J, leaving 17 bases between them. The CDR3 reads CATGGAGLLNEQFF. DNA for the CDR3: TGTGCCACCGGGGGCGCAGGGTTACTCAATGAGCAGTTCTTC.

In its sample, this clonotype was seen a few times. The likely explanation is a read error, given a far larger clone one base away. The chain has TRBV6-5 and TRBJ2-5; either TRBD1 or TRBD2 may supply D (6 bases each). The germline V gene has CDR1 MNHEY and CDR2 SVGAGI. V shed 5 bases and J shed 5 bases, with 12 bases lying between them. There are 13 residues in the CDR3. The CDR3 coding sequence is TGTGCCAGCAGTGCTGGGGGGCCGGAGACCCAGTACTTC. It is translated as CASSAGGPETQYF.

This clonotype was detected many times. The CDR3 spells CASRAGTSGSRTDTQYF. For the CDR3, the DNA is TGTGCCAGCAGGGCCGGGACTAGCGGGAGCAGGACAGATACGCAGTATTTT. This chain connects TRBV2 to TRBJ2-3; 14 bases match TRBD2. Losses at the gene ends were 6 bases for V and 3 bases for J; bases not matched to a gene: 8. Germline CDR1 is SNHLY and CDR2 is FYNNEI. This CDR3 region has 17 residues.